This T cell receptor (beta chain) was identified during a study of cytomegalovirus exposure and HLA in healthy donors. Overall study context: The Caucasian-associated ancestry cluster held roughly 84% of roughly 400 genotyped donors. Study observations and caveats: According to an earlier analysis, most TCR beta V segments yielded productive rearrangements about 87% or about 30% of the time. In a later analysis, TCR association rates varied by HLA locus: DRB1 most, HLA-C fewest. Three chains linked to CMV were shown in vitro to be specific for CMV antigens.

In the case of this clone: The antigen is not known.

13 Jbeta primers and 60 Vbeta primers were used for the PCR. This table comes from immunoSEQ multiplex PCR, and its TCRdb copy is limited to in-frame clones, with some not included. The sample consists of roughly 180,000 clones, less than 85% of them appearing once. Germline V CDR1 and CDR2: MNHNS, SASEGT. Trimming at V came to 2 bases and at J to 6 bases, leaving 5 bases not matched to a gene. The CDR3 length is 14 residues. Input material: PBMCs. The V and J genes are TRBV6-1 and TRBJ2-3; 7 bases are a match to TRBD2. The receptor was isolated from a man younger than 35 in good health and CMV-seronegative. In nucleotides, the CDR3 is TGTGCCAGCAGTGAAACGGGGACTACCGATACGCAGTATTTT. Protein: CASSETGTTDTQYF.